The clone carrying this TCR beta chain was detected only a few times. The data belong to a study of blood T cell repertoires in COVID-19. On the study more broadly: Some COVID-19 samples were acute and others convalescent; all came from the United States, Italy and Spain. In each case, the material was cDNA or gDNA derived from T cells, B-cell-depleted T cells, or PBMCs.

Original handling: Using reference gene primer amplification, nucleated cell counts were estimated. Method: immunoSEQ multiplex PCR; TCRdb's copy keeps in-frame clones and lacks some. V, J and clone size reflect that table, while D and trimming were determined from the DNA. The data show approximately 430,000 clones, about nine tenths seen once. The sequenced sample was peripheral blood. This clonotype was obtained from a woman aged 25 to 39 with active or convalescent COVID-19.

This CDR3 reads CASSETGGNEKLFF. DNA of the CDR3: TGTGCCAGCAGCGAGACAGGGGGAAATGAAAAACTGTTTTTT. This chain uses TRBV9 with TRBJ1-4, with TRBD1 matching over 9 bases. The germline gives CDR1 SGDLS, CDR2 YYNGEE. The V gene end was trimmed by 3 bases and the J gene end by 5 bases; junction bases not matched to a gene: 2. The length of the CDR3 is 14 residues.